These 18 T cell receptor beta chains share one sample of origin, sequenced in a study of blood T cell repertoires in COVID-19. Profiling relied on immunoSEQ multiplex PCR, and the TCRdb table lists in-frame clones only, not all of them. This sample has some 40,000 clones, with nearly 70% found just once. Sequencing used peripheral blood. The receptor source for this set is a man older than 75 with acute or convalescent COVID-19.

This chain uses TRBV19 with TRBJ2-7; 7 bases are a match to TRBD2. V gave up 7 bases and J gave up 3 bases; unmatched junction bases: 9. The CDR3 contains 14 residues. Germline-derived CDR1 and CDR2 are LNHDA and SQIVND (reference sequence). CDR3 sequence (DNA): TGTGCCAGTAACTTTGCGGGAGTTGGCTACGAGCAGTACTTC. Its translation: CASNFAGVGYEQYF. Full variable domain (outside the CDR3, taken from reference TRBV19 and TRBJ2-7): DGGITQSPKYLFRKEGQNVTLSCEQNLNHDAMYWYRQDPGQGLRLIYYSQIVNDFQKGDIAEGYSVSREKKESFPLTVTSAQKNPTAFYLCASNFAGVGYEQYFGPGTRLTVT.

The chain employs TRBV4-3 and TRBJ1-2, with 7 bases matching TRBD1. The CDR3 contains 14 residues. Germline-derived CDR1 and CDR2 are LGHNA and YSLEER. After removal of 4 bases from V and 0 bases from J, the junction contained 2 bases not matched to a gene. The CDR3 here is CASSRDSPNYGYTF. CDR3 DNA: TGCGCCAGCAGCCGGGACAGCCCTAACTATGGCTACACCTTC.

This chain uses TRBV7-2 with TRBJ1-5, with no clear D. V shed 1 base and J shed 2 bases, with 9 bases lying between them. Germline V CDR1 and CDR2: SGHTA, FQGNSA. The CDR3 is made up of 15 amino acids. The CDR3 here is CASSLESRGNQPQHF. CDR3 coding DNA: TGTGCCAGCAGCTTAGAGTCCCGGGGCAATCAGCCCCAGCATTTT. Filled out from reference TRBV7-2 and TRBJ1-5, the complete variable domain reads GAGVSQSPSNKVTEKGKDVELRCDPISGHTALYWYRQSLGQGLEFLIYFQGNSAPDKSGLPSDRFSAERTGGSVSTLTIQRTQQEDSAVYLCASSLESRGNQPQHFGDGTRLSIL.

The chain is built from TRBV7-8 and TRBJ2-1, with TRBD2 matching 10 bases. V lost 5 bases, J lost 3 bases, and 4 bases stayed unmatched. The CDR3 is made up of 15 amino acids. Germline loops: CDR1 SGHVS, CDR2 FQNEAQ. The CDR3 DNA follows: TGTGCCAGCAGCCCTGCTAGCGGGAGCTACAATGAGCAGTTCTTC. This sequence encodes CASSPASGSYNEQFF.

The table lists this clone with a few counts. The rearrangement uses TRBV7-2 and TRBJ2-1, with D unclear. CDR3 length equals 14 residues. Trimming removed 2 bases at V and 5 bases at J, with 10 bases between. Germline CDR1 reads SGHTA; CDR2 reads FQGNSA. The CDR3 here is CASSLSYNDNEQFF. DNA for the CDR3: TGTGCCAGCAGCTTAAGTTACAATGACAATGAGCAGTTCTTC.

The genes are TRBV30 and TRBJ1-4; D gene unclear. The V end was cut by 5 bases, the J end by 4 bases, with 14 bases between. This CDR3 has 14 residues. Germline loops: CDR1 GTSNPN, CDR2 SVGIG (reference sequence). The CDR3 sequence is CAWLSRRGNEKLFF. CDR3 bases: TGTGCCTGGCTATCTCGGCGGGGTAATGAAAAACTGTTTTTT.

CDR3 sequence: CASRVGREADTQYF. The CDR3 coding sequence is TGTGCCAGCCGGGTCGGAAGGGAGGCAGATACGCAGTATTTT. This rearrangement joins TRBV2 to TRBJ2-3; TRBD2 is a possible D gene (6 bases). The V gene's germline CDR1 is SNHLY and CDR2 FYNNEI. This CDR3 is 14 amino acids long. Between the trimmed V and J ends, which lost 8 bases and 4 bases, there was a span of 16 bases.

The chain employs TRBV5-1 and TRBJ2-7; D is uncertain. The CDR3 is 13 amino acids. Deletions cut 3 bases from V and 5 bases from J, with 12 bases between. Germline CDR1 and CDR2: SGHRS and YFSETQ. The chain's CDR3 is CASSSTQRDEQYF. The CDR3, as DNA: TGCGCCAGCAGCTCGACCCAACGGGACGAGCAGTACTTC.

This clone occurred a few times. The V and J genes are TRBV3-1 (or the pseudogene TRBV3-2) and TRBJ1-1; D remains unclear. Germline-derived CDR1 and CDR2 are LGHDT and YNNKEL (reference sequence). V was clipped by 1 base and J by 5 bases, with 8 bases between them. The CDR3 sequence is 13 residues long. The chain's CDR3 is CASSQATGTEAFF. DNA of the CDR3: TGTGCCAGCAGCCAAGCTACGGGGACTGAAGCTTTCTTT.

The chain couples TRBV5-1 to TRBJ1-2, with TRBD1 matching over 8 bases. Germline trimming cut 4 bases from V and 8 bases from J; bases unmatched to any gene: 10. Germline CDR1 is SGHRS and CDR2 is YFSETQ. The CDR3 extends over 14 amino acids. The CDR3 sequence: CASSPGRGQDGYTF. The CDR3 coding sequence is TGCGCCAGCAGCCCTGGCAGGGGGCAGGACGGCTACACCTTC.

V usage is TRBV5-1 and J usage is TRBJ2-2, with D perhaps TRBD2 (7 bases). The V and J ends lost 0 bases and 9 bases respectively, with 27 bases between them. The length of the CDR3 is 19 residues. Germline CDR1 reads SGHRS; CDR2 reads YFSETQ. CDR3 nucleotide sequence: TGCGCCAGCAGCTTGGATGGTGCAGGGGAGGGATCACCGAGTCGGGAGCTGTTTTTT. This codes for CASSLDGAGEGSPSRELFF.

The rearrangement links TRBV19 to TRBJ1-2; the match to TRBD1 covers 9 bases. Germline-derived CDR1 and CDR2 are LNHDA and SQIVND (reference sequence). Losses at the gene ends were 5 bases for V and 2 bases for J; bases not matched to a gene: 3. The CDR3 has 14 amino acids. The CDR3 region has the DNA TGTGCCAGTAGTGTACAGGGGGCGAACTATGGCTACACCTTC. It translates to CASSVQGANYGYTF. Looking up the rest from reference TRBV19 and TRBJ1-2 gives the full variable domain: DGGITQSPKYLFRKEGQNVTLSCEQNLNHDAMYWYRQDPGQGLRLIYYSQIVNDFQKGDIAEGYSVSREKKESFPLTVTSAQKNPTAFYLCASSVQGANYGYTFGSGTRLTVV.

This sequence joins TRBV4-2 and TRBJ2-1; TRBD2 agrees at 10 bases. CDR3 length: 15 amino acids. In germline, CDR1 is LGHNA, CDR2 YNFKEQ. With 1 base clipped from V and 7 bases from J, the junction kept 4 bases outside the gene matches. CDR3 amino acids: CASSQVLAGDNEQFF. The DNA of the CDR3 is TGTGCCAGCAGCCAAGTTCTAGCGGGGGATAATGAGCAGTTCTTC.

This clone was counted between two and nine times. The chain uses TRBV5-6 and TRBJ2-3, with unresolved D. This CDR3 comprises 15 residues. Between the trimmed V and J ends, which lost 2 bases and 0 bases, there was a span of 10 bases. Germline V CDR1 and CDR2: SGHDT, YYEEEE. The CDR3 coding sequence is TGTGCCAGCAGCTTTACTCGGGTTAGCACAGATACGCAGTATTTT. Amino acid sequence: CASSFTRVSTDTQYF.

This clone was observed once. The chain employs TRBV10-1 and TRBJ2-3; 9 positions match TRBD1. Trimming took 7 bases from V and 3 from J; bases not matched to a gene: 8. CDR1 is WNHNN and CDR2 is SYGVQD in the germline V gene (reference sequence). CDR3 length: 15 residues. The CDR3 DNA reads as TGCGCCAGCACTAATGGACAGGGGATTACAGATACGCAGTATTTT. Residues: CASTNGQGITDTQYF.

This clone rates as medium-sized. This sequence joins TRBV20-1 and TRBJ2-7; D is unclear. The CDR3 loop spans 11 amino acids. V was pared by 3 bases and J by 3 bases, with 6 bases between. The V gene's germline CDR1 is DFQATT and CDR2 SNEGSKA (reference sequence). The CDR3 region is CSARVSYEQYF. The CDR3 DNA reads as TGCAGTGCTAGGGTGAGCTACGAGCAGTACTTC.

The chain employs TRBV7-6 and TRBJ1-2; 7 nucleotides agree with TRBD1. The junction had 3 bases not matched to a gene; V was cut back by 1 base and J by 4 bases. Germline assignment: CDR1 SGHVS and CDR2 FNYEAQ. This CDR3 has 14 residues. This chain's CDR3 is CASSLEQGTYGYTF. The CDR3 nucleotides are TGTGCCAGCAGCTTAGAACAGGGGACCTATGGCTACACCTTC.

This chain joins TRBV5-1 and TRBJ2-1; 7 bases agree with TRBD2. The CDR3 contains 15 residues. Germline V CDR1 and CDR2: SGHRS, YFSETQ. With V trimmed by 2 bases and J by 4 bases, 6 bases remained unmatched. CDR3 residues: CASSFEVGGYNEQFF. The CDR3, as DNA: TGCGCCAGCAGCTTTGAGGTGGGAGGGTACAATGAGCAGTTCTTC.